A single T cell receptor (beta chain) is shown here with its context. What it recognizes is unknown. The sample originates from a study of T cell repertoires in cytomegalovirus infection. Overall study context: Matching HLA type, along with CMV infection, was indicated by public TCR beta signatures. Points from the study as a whole: HLA-C-restricted TCR beta clonotypes specific for CMV led the ex vivo response.

V was shortened by 5 bases and J by 3 bases, with 13 bases between the two germline ends. This CDR3 is 13 amino acids long. The germline V gene has CDR1 DFQATT and CDR2 SNEGSKA (reference sequence). Each CDR3 protein gets one entry after TCRdb re-called the reads with MiXCR. The repertoire holds over 300,000 distinct CDR3 sequences, with 9.5% as singletons. Sequencing input: PBMCs. The rearrangement uses TRBV20-1 and TRBJ2-5, with a possible D match to TRBD2 (5 bases). The TCR comes from a human donor in good health (CMV status not recorded). Some clones in this sample may be carry-over from other donors' samples. The CDR3 sequence: CSAEGLGKETQYF. In nucleotides, the CDR3 is TGCAGTGCTGAGGGCTTAGGGAAAGAGACCCAGTACTTC.